These T cell receptor beta chains were read from a single sample in a study of blood T cells in healthy people across ages. MiXCR, applied by TCRdb to the 5' RACE reads, yields one record per CDR3 protein. The data show 1,800,000 or so distinct CDR3 sequences, around 40% seen once. Sequenced input: blood. These receptors were taken from a human donor in good health. The CDR3 runs from the conserved cysteine through the conserved F or W. The order of the fields is clone size, V gene, CDR3 protein. Not all rows give a size; the values are once, few, many and, for expanded clones, a class.

clone_size: few
v_call: TRBV6-6
cdr3_aa: CASSPPIRNRVDGYTF

clone_size: NA
v_call: TRBV7-9
cdr3_aa: CASSFSAGKDEKLFF

clone_size: NA
v_call: TRBV20-1
cdr3_aa: CSARLPGAKEAPLHF

clone_size: NA
v_call: TRBV11-2
cdr3_aa: CASSLAYSGTGSSYNSPLHF

clone_size: NA
v_call: TRBV24-1
cdr3_aa: CATSDTGLAGGTRMNTQYF

clone_size: few
v_call: TRBV7-3
cdr3_aa: CASSWRESGANVLTF

clone_size: once
v_call: TRBV28
cdr3_aa: CASSSGVSEGYGYTF

clone_size: NA
v_call: TRBV6-5
cdr3_aa: CASSLTQGVVTEAFF

clone_size: few
v_call: TRBV4-3
cdr3_aa: CASSQEGFGRGLSNEQFF

clone_size: NA
v_call: TRBV7-2
cdr3_aa: CASSLSSQNYGYTF

clone_size: NA
v_call: TRBV2
cdr3_aa: CASRGPGQFYEQYF

clone_size: NA
v_call: TRBV6-5
cdr3_aa: CASSYDWGAEDEKLFF

clone_size: NA
v_call: TRBV4-3
cdr3_aa: CASSQGRAQPQHF

clone_size: NA
v_call: TRBV14
cdr3_aa: CASSQGFGGAGVWSPLHF

clone_size: NA
v_call: TRBV20-1
cdr3_aa: CSAALLYPATHEQYF

clone_size: NA
v_call: TRBV7-2
cdr3_aa: CASSLLGLAGGYVDEQYF

clone_size: NA
v_call: TRBV20-1
cdr3_aa: CSVNGQGWFNEQFF

clone_size: NA
v_call: TRBV6-1
cdr3_aa: CASSEQGIGAGGTQYF

clone_size: NA
v_call: TRBV10-3
cdr3_aa: CASLAGTSCEQYF

clone_size: NA
v_call: TRBV28
cdr3_aa: CASKLQGTVRHEQYF

clone_size: NA
v_call: TRBV12-3/TRBV12-4
cdr3_aa: CASSLGSSATQYF

clone_size: NA
v_call: TRBV4-2
cdr3_aa: CASSHETVLTNYGYTF

clone_size: NA
v_call: TRBV7-2
cdr3_aa: CASRWAGGQRDTQYF

clone_size: NA
v_call: TRBV12-3/TRBV12-4
cdr3_aa: CASSFTSEGTQYF

clone_size: NA
v_call: TRBV7-2
cdr3_aa: CASSQSPQGAFGYTF

clone_size: NA
v_call: TRBV20-1
cdr3_aa: CSAREGAREKLFF

clone_size: many
v_call: TRBV10-3
cdr3_aa: CATGQGTVTDTQYF

clone_size: many
v_call: TRBV15
cdr3_aa: CATSEGGSSYNEQFF

clone_size: NA
v_call: TRBV5-6
cdr3_aa: CASSLMGQGTGGYTQYF

clone_size: NA
v_call: TRBV9
cdr3_aa: CASSGGDVAYEQYF

clone_size: NA
v_call: TRBV20-1
cdr3_aa: CSARRAGGLSYEQYF

clone_size: NA
v_call: TRBV5-1
cdr3_aa: CASSLLAGWNEQFF

clone_size: NA
v_call: TRBV12-3/TRBV12-4
cdr3_aa: CASHGGGYEQYF

clone_size: NA
v_call: TRBV7-2
cdr3_aa: CASSLKRSGGKETQYF

clone_size: few
v_call: TRBV28
cdr3_aa: CASSLAPLETQYF

clone_size: NA
v_call: TRBV29-1
cdr3_aa: CSVDQGIGNEQFF

clone_size: NA
v_call: TRBV4-2
cdr3_aa: CVSSPLMDRGDEQYF

clone_size: few
v_call: TRBV5-5
cdr3_aa: CASSFPQGLDTEAFF

clone_size: NA
v_call: TRBV12-3/TRBV12-4
cdr3_aa: CASSLFAAANTEAFF

clone_size: many
v_call: TRBV12-5
cdr3_aa: CASGLGGDNEQFF